This entry describes one T cell receptor (beta chain). The data were obtained in a study of cytomegalovirus exposure and HLA in healthy donors. J was trimmed by 6 bases and V by 4 bases; bases with no gene match: 5. CDR3 length: 13 residues. CDR1 and CDR2 from the germline V gene are MNHNS and SASEGT. Sequenced by immunoSEQ multiplex PCR; TCRdb stores in-frame clones only, minus some. The table has 130,000 to 150,000 clones, roughly 88% seen once. The V call is TRBV6-1, the J call TRBJ1-1; 7 bases are a match to TRBD1. This sequence originates from a woman between 18 and 29 years old in good health and CMV-seropositive. What was sequenced was PBMCs. The CDR3 region is CASSGQGGAEAFF. DNA of the CDR3: TGTGCCAGCAGTGGACAGGGAGGCGCTGAAGCTTTCTTT.